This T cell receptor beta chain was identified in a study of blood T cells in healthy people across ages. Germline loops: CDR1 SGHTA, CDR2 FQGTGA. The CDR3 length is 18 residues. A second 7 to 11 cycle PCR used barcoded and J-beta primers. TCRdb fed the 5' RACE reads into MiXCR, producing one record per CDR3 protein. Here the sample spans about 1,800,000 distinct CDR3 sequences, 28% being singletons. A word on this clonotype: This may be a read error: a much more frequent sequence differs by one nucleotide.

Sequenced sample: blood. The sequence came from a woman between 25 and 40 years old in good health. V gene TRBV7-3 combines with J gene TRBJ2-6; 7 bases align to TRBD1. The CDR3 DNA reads TGTGCCAGCAGCTTAACATCAGGGGGTGTATCTGGGGCCAACGCCCTGACTTTC. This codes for CASSLTSGGVSGANALTF.